These 15 T cell receptor beta chains share one sample of origin, sequenced in a study of beta chain features in type 1 diabetes. Expressed TCRB transcripts were sequenced because the isolated RNA had all been reverse transcribed beforehand. The repertoire was sequenced with immunoSEQ multiplex PCR; TCRdb's copy has only in-frame clones and lacks some. The profile shows around 300,000 clones, 9.5% to 12% of them singletons. The sample comprised naive CD4+ T cells from blood. All receptors derive from a woman in her thirties in good health.

The chain has TRBV6-5 and TRBJ2-1, with 9 bases fitting TRBD2. CDR1 and CDR2 from the germline V gene are MNHEY and SVGAGI. V shed 6 bases, J shed 2 bases, and the junction held 2 bases outside the gene matches. This CDR3 has 14 amino acids. The CDR3 bases are TGTGCCAGCAGCGGGACTAGCCCCTACAATGAGCAGTTCTTC. Translating it yields CASSGTSPYNEQFF.

The CDR3 DNA is TGTGCCAGCAGCCACCCACAGGGAAGCGATGAGCAGTTCTTC. Protein: CASSHPQGSDEQFF. This rearrangement joins TRBV7-2 to TRBJ2-1; possibly TRBD1 for D (6 bases). Germline values: CDR1 SGHTA, CDR2 FQGNSA. V was pared by 5 bases and J by 8 bases, with 16 bases between. This CDR3 has 14 amino acids. The entire variable domain, with the rest obtained from reference TRBV7-2 and TRBJ2-1, is as follows: GAGVSQSPSNKVTEKGKDVELRCDPISGHTALYWYRQSLGQGLEFLIYFQGNSAPDKSGLPSDRFSAERTGGSVSTLTIQRTQQEDSAVYLCASSHPQGSDEQFFGPGTRLTVL.

The table lists this clone with a few counts. The chain carries TRBV5-8 and TRBJ2-7; TRBD2 matches at 15 bases. Germline values: CDR1 SGHTS, CDR2 YDEGEE. Trimming cost V 2 bases and J 4 bases; bases outside gene matches: 10. This CDR3 is 18 amino acids long. CDR3 region: CASSFLYPGLAGGYEQYF. CDR3 DNA: TGTGCCAGCAGCTTTCTGTACCCGGGACTAGCGGGAGGATACGAGCAGTACTTC.

The table lists this clone with a few counts. The CDR3 sequence is CASRGTAVNTEAFF. The CDR3 DNA reads as TGTGCCAGCAGAGGGACAGCCGTGAACACTGAAGCTTTCTTT. The genes are TRBV25-1 and TRBJ1-1, with 7 bases matching TRBD1. V gave up 6 bases and J gave up 0 bases; unmatched junction bases: 4. There are 14 residues in the CDR3. Per the germline V gene, CDR1 is MGHDK and CDR2 is SYGVNS. The full variable domain, its missing parts supplied by reference TRBV25-1 and TRBJ1-1, is EADIYQTPRYLVIGTGKKITLECSQTMGHDKMYWYQQDPGMELHLIHYSYGVNSTEKGDLSSESTVSRIRTEHFPLTLESARPSHTSQYLCASRGTAVNTEAFFGQGTRLTVV.

The chain has TRBV29-1 and TRBJ1-4; D unresolved. The CDR3 length is 14 residues. Germline-derived CDR1 and CDR2 are SQVTM and ANQGSEA. V lost 6 bases and J 2 bases, leaving 13 bases between the germline ends. The CDR3 DNA reads TGCAGCGTGGCCGGGTCCCATACTAATGAAAAACTGTTTTTT. It specifies CSVAGSHTNEKLFF.

The chain recombines TRBV7-6 with TRBJ2-1, with D maybe TRBD2 (6 bases). V lost 0 bases and J lost 1, with 10 bases in between. CDR3 size: 16 residues. Per the germline V gene, CDR1 is SGHVS and CDR2 is FNYEAQ. CDR3: CASSLAPGVSYNEQFF. CDR3 sequence (DNA): TGTGCCAGCAGCTTAGCGCCGGGAGTATCCTACAATGAGCAGTTCTTC.

This clone appeared a few times. This chain connects TRBV23-1 to TRBJ2-6, with D possibly TRBD2 on 5 matching bases. TRBV23-1 is sorted into the ORF group, with uncertain function. The CDR3 has 18 amino acids. The ends were cut back, 1 base at V and 0 bases at J, with 13 bases in the middle. CDR3 region: CASSQCRGWSSGANVLTF. CDR3 in DNA: TGCGCCAGCAGTCAATGCAGAGGGTGGAGCTCTGGGGCCAACGTCCTGACTTTC.

The sample holds a few counts of this clone. The V and J genes are TRBV9 and TRBJ2-5; 12 bases match TRBD2. CDR1 and CDR2 (germline): SGDLS, YYNGEE. The CDR3 has 17 amino acids. The V and J ends lost 0 bases and 4 bases, in that order; junction bases with no gene match: 7. The CDR3 region is CASSVAPLAGGRETQYF. The DNA for the CDR3 is TGTGCCAGCAGCGTAGCTCCGCTAGCGGGAGGGCGAGAGACCCAGTACTTC.

This clone was detected only a few times. The chain is built from TRBV6-1 and TRBJ2-1; 8 bases are a match to TRBD1. The germline V gene encodes CDR1 MNHNS and CDR2 SASEGT. V shed 4 bases and J 5 bases; nucleotides not matched to a gene: 4. The CDR3 runs to 14 residues. The CDR3 bases are TGTGCCAGCAGTGTTCAGGGGGCGAACAATGAGCAGTTCTTC. Translating it yields CASSVQGANNEQFF.

V gene TRBV5-1 combines with J gene TRBJ2-7, with 11 bases matching TRBD2. Germline loops: CDR1 SGHRS, CDR2 YFSETQ. This CDR3 contains 15 residues. The junction had 6 bases not matched to a gene; V was cut back by 1 base and J by 6 bases. The CDR3 region is CASSLTSGSPSEQYF. CDR3 DNA sequence: TGCGCCAGCAGCTTGACTAGCGGGAGTCCATCCGAGCAGTACTTC.

This sequence joins TRBV12-5 and TRBJ2-3; 10 bases line up with TRBD2. The CDR3 extends over 15 amino acids. V was clipped by 4 bases and J by 3 bases; unmatched bases: 4. Germline CDR1 and CDR2: LGHNT and FRNRAP. The CDR3 DNA follows: TGTGCTAGTGGTTCCGGACTAGCGGATACAGATACGCAGTATTTT. It specifies CASGSGLADTDTQYF.

This clone was picked up a small number of times. V usage is TRBV5-1 and J usage is TRBJ2-7; 7 bases are shared with TRBD1. After removal of 0 bases from V and 5 bases from J, the junction contained 8 bases not matched to a gene. The CDR3 spans 15 residues. CDR1 is SGHRS, CDR2 YFSETQ, per germline. CDR3 in amino acids: CASSLEQGSHHEQYF. The CDR3 DNA follows: TGCGCCAGCAGCTTGGAACAGGGGAGTCACCACGAGCAGTACTTC.

The rearrangement joins TRBV30 to TRBJ2-1; 7 bases line up with TRBD2. Germline CDR1 is GTSNPN and CDR2 is SVGIG (reference sequence). V shed 4 bases, J shed 4 bases, and the junction held 4 bases outside the gene matches. The CDR3 is 13 residues long. CDR3: CAWTQGGYNEQFF. DNA of the CDR3: TGTGCCTGGACCCAGGGAGGGTACAATGAGCAGTTCTTC.

The chain employs TRBV7-2 and TRBJ2-5; 8 positions agree with TRBD2. There are 16 residues in the CDR3. With V trimmed by 0 bases and J by 2 bases, 5 bases remained unmatched. From germline, CDR1 is SGHTA and CDR2 FQGNSA. CDR3 sequence reads: CASSLALGGGQETQYF. Written as DNA, the CDR3 is TGTGCCAGCAGCTTAGCGCTTGGCGGGGGGCAAGAGACCCAGTACTTC. The full variable domain, rest sourced from reference TRBV7-2 and TRBJ2-5, is GAGVSQSPSNKVTEKGKDVELRCDPISGHTALYWYRQSLGQGLEFLIYFQGNSAPDKSGLPSDRFSAERTGGSVSTLTIQRTQQEDSAVYLCASSLALGGGQETQYFGPGTRLLVL.

The chain links TRBV28 to TRBJ2-7, with D perhaps TRBD2 (6 bases). Germline CDR1 is MDHEN and CDR2 is SYDVKM. This CDR3 spans 14 amino acids. With 5 bases removed from V and 2 bases from J, the gap between germline ends came to 13 bases. The CDR3 DNA is TGTGCCAGCAGTCCATCGGGGGTTGCCTACGAGCAGTACTTC. It codes for CASSPSGVAYEQYF.